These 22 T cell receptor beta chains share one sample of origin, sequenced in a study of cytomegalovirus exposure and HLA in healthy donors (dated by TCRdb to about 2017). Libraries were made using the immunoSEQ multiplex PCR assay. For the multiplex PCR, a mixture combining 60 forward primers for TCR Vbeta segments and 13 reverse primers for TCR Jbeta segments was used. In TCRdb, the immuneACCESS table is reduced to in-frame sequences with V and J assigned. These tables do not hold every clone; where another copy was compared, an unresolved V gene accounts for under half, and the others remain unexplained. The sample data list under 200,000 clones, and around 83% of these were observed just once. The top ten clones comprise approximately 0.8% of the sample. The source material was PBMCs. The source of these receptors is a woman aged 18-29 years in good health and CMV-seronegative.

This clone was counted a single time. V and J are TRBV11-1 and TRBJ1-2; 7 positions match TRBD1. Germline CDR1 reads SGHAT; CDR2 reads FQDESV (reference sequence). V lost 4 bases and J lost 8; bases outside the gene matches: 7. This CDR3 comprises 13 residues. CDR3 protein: CASSSWTGGGYTF. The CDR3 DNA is TGTGCCAGCAGCTCGTGGACAGGCGGGGGCTACACCTTC.

Here the CDR3 DNA reads TGTGCCAGCAGTGACCCCGAGAGGTATGGCTACACCTTC. It encodes CASSDPERYGYTF. The rearrangement uses TRBV6-1 and TRBJ1-2, with unresolved D. CDR3 length: 13 residues. Trimming cost V 3 bases and J 5 bases, with 10 bases left between them. Germline loops: CDR1 MNHNS, CDR2 SASEGT.

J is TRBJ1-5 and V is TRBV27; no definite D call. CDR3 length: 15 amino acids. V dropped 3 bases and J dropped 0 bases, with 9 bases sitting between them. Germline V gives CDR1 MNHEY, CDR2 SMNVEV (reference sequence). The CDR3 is CASSLFQSSNQPQHF. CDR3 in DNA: TGTGCCAGCAGTTTGTTCCAGTCTAGCAATCAGCCCCAGCATTTT.

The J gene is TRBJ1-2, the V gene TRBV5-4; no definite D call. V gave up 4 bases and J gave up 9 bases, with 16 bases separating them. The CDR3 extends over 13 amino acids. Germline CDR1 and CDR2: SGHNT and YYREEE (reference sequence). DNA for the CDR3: TGTGCCAGCAGCGGCTCGGGAGCAGAAAGCTACACCTTC. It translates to CASSGSGAESYTF.

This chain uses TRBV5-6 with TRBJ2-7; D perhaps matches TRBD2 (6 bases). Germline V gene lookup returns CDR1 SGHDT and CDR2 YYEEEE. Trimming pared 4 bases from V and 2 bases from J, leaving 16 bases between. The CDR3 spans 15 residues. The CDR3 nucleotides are TGTGCCAGCAGCCGACCCCGGACGGGAGCCTACGAGCAGTACTTC. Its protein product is CASSRPRTGAYEQYF.

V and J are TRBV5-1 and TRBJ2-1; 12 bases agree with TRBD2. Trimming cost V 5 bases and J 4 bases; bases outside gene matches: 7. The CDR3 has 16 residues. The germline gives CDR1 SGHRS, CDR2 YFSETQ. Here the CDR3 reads CASSYTGTSGYNEQFF. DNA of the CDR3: TGCGCCAGCAGTTACACCGGGACTAGCGGGTACAATGAGCAGTTCTTC.

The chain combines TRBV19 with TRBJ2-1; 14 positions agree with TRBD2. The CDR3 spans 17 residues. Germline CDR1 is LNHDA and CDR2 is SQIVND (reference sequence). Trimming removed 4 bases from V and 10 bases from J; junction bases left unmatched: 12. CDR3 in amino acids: CASSTRGLAGVGREQFF. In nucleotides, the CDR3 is TGTGCCAGTAGTACCCGGGGACTAGCGGGAGTGGGTCGGGAGCAGTTCTTC.

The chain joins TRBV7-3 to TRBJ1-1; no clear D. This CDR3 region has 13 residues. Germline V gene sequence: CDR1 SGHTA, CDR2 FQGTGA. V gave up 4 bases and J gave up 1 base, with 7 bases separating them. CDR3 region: CASSSTPNTEAFF. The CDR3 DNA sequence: TGTGCCAGCAGCTCGACACCGAACACTGAAGCTTTCTTT.

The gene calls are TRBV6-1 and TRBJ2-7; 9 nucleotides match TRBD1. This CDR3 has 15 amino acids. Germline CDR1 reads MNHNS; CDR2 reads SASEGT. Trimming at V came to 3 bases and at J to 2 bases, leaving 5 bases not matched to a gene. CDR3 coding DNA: TGTGCCAGCAGTGACGGGGGACAGGGCGCCTACGAGCAGTACTTC. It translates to CASSDGGQGAYEQYF.

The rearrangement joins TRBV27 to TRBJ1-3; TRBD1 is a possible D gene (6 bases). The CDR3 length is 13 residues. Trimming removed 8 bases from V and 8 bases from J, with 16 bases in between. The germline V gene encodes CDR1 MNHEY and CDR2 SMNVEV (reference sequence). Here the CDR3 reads CASAWGRGDTIYF. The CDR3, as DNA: TGTGCCAGCGCATGGGGGCGCGGTGACACCATATATTTT.

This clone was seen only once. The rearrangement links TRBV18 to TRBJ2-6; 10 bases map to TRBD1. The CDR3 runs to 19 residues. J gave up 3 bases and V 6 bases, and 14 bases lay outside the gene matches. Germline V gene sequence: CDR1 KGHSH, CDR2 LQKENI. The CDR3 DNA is TGTGCCAGCTCCCTAACCTCGGGACAGGGGCTCGTTGGGGCCAACGTCCTGACTTTC. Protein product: CASSLTSGQGLVGANVLTF.

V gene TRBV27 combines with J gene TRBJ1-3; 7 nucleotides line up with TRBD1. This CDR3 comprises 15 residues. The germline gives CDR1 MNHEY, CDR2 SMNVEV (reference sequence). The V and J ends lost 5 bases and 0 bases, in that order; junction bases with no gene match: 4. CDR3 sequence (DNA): TGTGCCAGCAGTCCAGGACAGGTCTCTGGAAACACCATATATTTT. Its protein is CASSPGQVSGNTIYF.

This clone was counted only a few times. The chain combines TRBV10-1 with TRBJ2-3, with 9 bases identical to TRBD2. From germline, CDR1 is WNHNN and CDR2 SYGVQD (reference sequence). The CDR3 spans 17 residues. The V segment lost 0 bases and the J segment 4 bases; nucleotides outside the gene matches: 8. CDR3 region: CASSESISGGSSDTQYF. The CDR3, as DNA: TGCGCCAGCAGTGAGTCGATTAGCGGGGGTTCATCAGATACGCAGTATTTT.

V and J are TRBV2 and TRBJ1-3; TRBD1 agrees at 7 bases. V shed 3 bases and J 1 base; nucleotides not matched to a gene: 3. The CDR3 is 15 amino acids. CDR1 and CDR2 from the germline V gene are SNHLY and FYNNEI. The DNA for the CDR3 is TGTGCCAGCAGTGATCCAGGGGGATCTGGAAACACCATATATTTT. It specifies CASSDPGGSGNTIYF.

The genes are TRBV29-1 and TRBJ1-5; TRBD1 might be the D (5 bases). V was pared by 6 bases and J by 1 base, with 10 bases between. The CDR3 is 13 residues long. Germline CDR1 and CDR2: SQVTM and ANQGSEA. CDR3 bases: TGCAGCGTGCAGGGCCCGAGCAATCAGCCCCAGCATTTT. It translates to CSVQGPSNQPQHF.

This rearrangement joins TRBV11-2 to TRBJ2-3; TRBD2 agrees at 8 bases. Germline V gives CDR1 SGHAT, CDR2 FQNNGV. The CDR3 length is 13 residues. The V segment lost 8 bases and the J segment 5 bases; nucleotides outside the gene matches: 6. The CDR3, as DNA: TGTGCCAGCTTAGGGCTAGCGGGAGATACGCAGTATTTT. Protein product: CASLGLAGDTQYF. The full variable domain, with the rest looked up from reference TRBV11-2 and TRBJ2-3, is EAGVAQSPRYKIIEKRQSVAFWCNPISGHATLYWYQQILGQGPKLLIQFQNNGVVDDSQLPKDRFSAERLKGVDSTLKIQPAKLEDSAVYLCASLGLAGDTQYFGPGTRLTVL.

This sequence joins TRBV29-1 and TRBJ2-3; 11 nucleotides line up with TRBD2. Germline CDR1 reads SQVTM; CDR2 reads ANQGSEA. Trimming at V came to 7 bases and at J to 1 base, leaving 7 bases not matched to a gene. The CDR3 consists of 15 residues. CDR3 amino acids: CSATSGKGGTDTQYF. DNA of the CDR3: TGCAGCGCGACTAGCGGGAAGGGGGGCACAGATACGCAGTATTTT.

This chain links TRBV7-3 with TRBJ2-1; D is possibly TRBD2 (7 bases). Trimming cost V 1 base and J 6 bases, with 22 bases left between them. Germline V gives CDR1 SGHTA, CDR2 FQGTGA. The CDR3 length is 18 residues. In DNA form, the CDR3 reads TGTGCCAGCAGCTTAAGGGTCACCAGCGAAAGGGGGGGCAATGAGCAGTTCTTC. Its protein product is CASSLRVTSERGGNEQFF.

For the CDR3, the DNA is TGTGCCAGCTCCGCCAGGGGGATCTACGAGCAGTACTTC. The encoded protein is CASSARGIYEQYF. The chain has TRBV27 and TRBJ2-7, with 7 bases matching TRBD1. J was trimmed by 3 bases and V by 8 bases; bases with no gene match: 7. The CDR3 spans 13 residues. Germline V lookup: CDR1 MNHEY, CDR2 SMNVEV (reference sequence).

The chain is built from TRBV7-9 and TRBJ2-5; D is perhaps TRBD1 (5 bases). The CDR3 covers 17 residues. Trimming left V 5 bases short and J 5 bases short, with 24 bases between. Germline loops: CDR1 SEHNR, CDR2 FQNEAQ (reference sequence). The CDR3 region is CASSPRDRQGVKETQYF. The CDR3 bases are TGTGCCAGCAGCCCCCGCGACCGCCAGGGTGTGAAGGAGACCCAGTACTTC.

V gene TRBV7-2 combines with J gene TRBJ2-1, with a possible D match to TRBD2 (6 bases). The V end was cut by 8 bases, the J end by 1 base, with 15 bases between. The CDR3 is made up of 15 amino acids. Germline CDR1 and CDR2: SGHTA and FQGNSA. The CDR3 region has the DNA TGTGCCAGCCGTGGCGGGGCGATTTCCTACAATGAGCAGTTCTTC. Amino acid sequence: CASRGGAISYNEQFF. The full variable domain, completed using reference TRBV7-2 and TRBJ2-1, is GAGVSQSPSNKVTEKGKDVELRCDPISGHTALYWYRQSLGQGLEFLIYFQGNSAPDKSGLPSDRFSAERTGGSVSTLTIQRTQQEDSAVYLCASRGGAISYNEQFFGPGTRLTVL.

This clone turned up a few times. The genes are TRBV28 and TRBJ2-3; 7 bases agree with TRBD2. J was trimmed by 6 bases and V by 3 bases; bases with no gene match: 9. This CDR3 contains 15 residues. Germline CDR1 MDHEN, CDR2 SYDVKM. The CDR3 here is CASSLGGDLSDTQYF. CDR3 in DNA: TGTGCCAGCAGTTTGGGGGGGGACCTTTCGGATACGCAGTATTTT.